A selection of T cell receptor beta chains follows, all from one sample in a study of blood T cell repertoires in COVID-19. Sequencing used immunoSEQ multiplex PCR; TCRdb keeps in-frame clones, though not all of them. The sample includes about 87,000 clones, under 85% seen only once; the top ten take approximately 3%. Sequencing was done on a sample of peripheral blood. Source of these receptors: a woman older than 75 with COVID-19, enrolled during active disease. Each CDR3 is given with its conserved first and last residue. The D gene is left open where the match is weak. Clone sizes are given selectively: once, few, many, or a class where the clone is expanded.

abundance	j_gene	d_gene	v_gene	CDR3nt	CDR3aa
-	TRBJ2-3	TRBD2	TRBV7-2	TGTGCCAGCAGTTCCTCTAGCGGAACTCGCACAGATACGCAGTATTTT	CASSSSSGTRTDTQYF
once	TRBJ2-3	TRBD1	TRBV24-1	TGTGCCACCAGTGACCCGGGACAGCTGGGAGATACGCAGTATTTT	CATSDPGQLGDTQYF
-	TRBJ2-2	TRBD1	TRBV7-9	TGTGCCAGCAGCCCCGGACAGGTACCCACGAACACCGGGGAGCTGTTTTTT	CASSPGQVPTNTGELFF
-	TRBJ2-1	-	TRBV28	TGTGCCAGCAGTACCCTTAGCGGCGGCAACTACAATGAGCAGTTCTTC	CASSTLSGGNYNEQFF
-	TRBJ2-1	-	TRBV28	TGTGCCAGCAGGCCCCAGGGGACACACAATGAGCAGTTCTTC	CASRPQGTHNEQFF
few	TRBJ1-4	TRBD1	TRBV19	TGTGCCAGTAGTTCACCAGGGGGAAGTGAAAAACTGTTTTTT	CASSSPGGSEKLFF
once	TRBJ2-4	-	TRBV7-2	TGTGCCAGCAGCTTAACCCGGACATACCGACTAGCCAAAAACATTCAGTACTTC	CASSLTRTYRLAKNIQYF
-	TRBJ1-2	TRBD1	TRBV18	TGTGCCAGCTCACCCTTCGACAGGGGGTCCTATGGCTACACCTTC	CASSPFDRGSYGYTF
-	TRBJ2-1	-	TRBV7-9	TGTGCCAGCAGCTTAATGGCGGGCCCTTTCAATGAGCAGTTCTTC	CASSLMAGPFNEQFF
-	TRBJ2-3	-	TRBV4-3	TGCGCCAGCAGCCAAACACTTCGGGGGGCCGGACCAGATACGCAGTATTTT	CASSQTLRGAGPDTQYF
-	TRBJ2-3	TRBD2	TRBV3-1/TRBV3-2	TGTGCCAGCAGCCAATTAGCGGGGGCTCGGGGAGATACGCAGTATTTT	CASSQLAGARGDTQYF
-	TRBJ2-4	TRBD1	TRBV24-1	TGTGCCACCAGTGAATCCGGGACAGCCCTAGCCAAAAACATTCAGTACTTC	CATSESGTALAKNIQYF
-	TRBJ2-7	TRBD1	TRBV5-1	TGCGCCAGCAGCTCATCCGGGACAGGAAGATACGAGCAGTACTTC	CASSSSGTGRYEQYF
-	TRBJ2-5	-	TRBV27	TGTGCCAGCAGCCTTACAGGGCAAAGAGGAGAGACCCAGTACTTC	CASSLTGQRGETQYF
-	TRBJ2-1	-	TRBV11-2	TGTGCCAGCACCACCTGGGGGGTATACAATGAGCAGTTCTTC	CASTTWGVYNEQFF
-	TRBJ1-1	-	TRBV4-1	TGCGCCAGCAGCCAAGATTTTTTTCAGGGCTGGAACACTGAAGCTTTCTTT	CASSQDFFQGWNTEAFF
-	TRBJ1-1	-	TRBV4-2	TGTGCCAGCAGCCAAGATCCGGGATCTTTGAACACTGAAGCTTTCTTT	CASSQDPGSLNTEAFF
-	TRBJ2-5	-	TRBV3-1/TRBV3-2	TGTGCCATAAGCACTAGGTCGGAGACCCAGTACTTC	CAISTRSETQYF
-	TRBJ2-7	TRBD1	TRBV2	TGTGCCAGCAGATCGGCAGGGGGTCTCCACGAGCAGTACTTC	CASRSAGGLHEQYF
once	TRBJ2-1	-	TRBV6-2/TRBV6-3	TGTGCCAGCAGTTACCTGGCGGCGGAGCAGTTCTTC	CASSYLAAEQFF
-	TRBJ2-5	TRBD1	TRBV7-9	TGTGCCAGCAGCCCGTTCGGACAGGGGAAAGGAGAGACCCAGTACTTC	CASSPFGQGKGETQYF
-	TRBJ1-2	-	TRBV9	TGTGCCAGCAGCGTAACGACAGTGAACGAGGGCTACACCTTC	CASSVTTVNEGYTF
few	TRBJ1-5	TRBD1	TRBV12-5	TGTGCTAGTGGTTTGGTCGCAGGGGGCCGGCCCCAGCATTTT	CASGLVAGGRPQHF
-	TRBJ2-2	-	TRBV6-5	TGTGCCAGCAGGCGATTGAACACCGGGGAGCTGTTTTTT	CASRRLNTGELFF
few	TRBJ2-7	TRBD2	TRBV10-3	TGTGCCATCACCAACCCTAGCGGGATTGGGTACGAGCAGTACTTC	CAITNPSGIGYEQYF
-	TRBJ1-3	TRBD1	TRBV19	TGTGCCAGTAGTGGGGACAGGGCCCTTTCTGGAAACACCATATATTTT	CASSGDRALSGNTIYF
-	TRBJ1-4	-	TRBV30	TGTGCCTGGACCCCTCGGGGGGGCTGGGTTGAAAAACTGTTTTTT	CAWTPRGGWVEKLFF
-	TRBJ2-7	TRBD2	TRBV18	TGTGCCAGCTCACCCCTCTCGGCGGGGGTCCACGAGCAGTACTTC	CASSPLSAGVHEQYF
-	TRBJ2-3	-	TRBV5-4	TGTGCCAGCAGCTTGGGTTGGTCTGAACTTATGCCAGATACGCAGTATTTT	CASSLGWSELMPDTQYF
-	TRBJ1-1	-	TRBV5-4	TGTGCCAGCAGCTTGGGGGCAGGGGCTATGAACACTGAAGCTTTCTTT	CASSLGAGAMNTEAFF
-	TRBJ2-7	-	TRBV5-5	TGTGCCAGCAGCTTGGCAGGGTCCTACGAGCAGTACTTC	CASSLAGSYEQYF
-	TRBJ2-5	TRBD2	TRBV3-1/TRBV3-2	TGTGCCAGCAGCCGGTTAGCGGGAGGAGGGGAGACCCAGTACTTC	CASSRLAGGGETQYF
-	TRBJ1-2	TRBD1	TRBV13	TGTGCCAGCAGCCAAGGCGAGGGACAGGGAATAACCGGGGTTACCTTC	CASSQGEGQGITGVTF
once	TRBJ2-4	TRBD1	TRBV6-6	TGTGCCAGCAGTTCCCCGGGACAGGGGGCCAAAAACATTCAGTACTTC	CASSSPGQGAKNIQYF
-	TRBJ2-1	TRBD1	TRBV11-3	TGTGCCAGCAGCTCGCAGGGGGCGTCCGGGGACAATGAGCAGTTCTTC	CASSSQGASGDNEQFF
-	TRBJ1-1	-	TRBV7-9	TGTGCCAGCAGCTTAGCCGGTCGCGAAGCTTTCTTT	CASSLAGREAFF
-	TRBJ2-1	-	TRBV7-9	TGTGCCAGCAGATTTAGCGTCGGTAATGAGCAGTTCTTC	CASRFSVGNEQFF
few	TRBJ1-5	-	TRBV4-3	TGCGCCAGCAGCCAGGACTCCGGACAGAGCAATCAGCCCCAGCATTTT	CASSQDSGQSNQPQHF
-	TRBJ2-1	TRBD1	TRBV9	TGTGCCAGCAGCGTAGGGGGATTTAAGGGGGCTCTCCATGAGCAGTTCTTC	CASSVGGFKGALHEQFF
-	TRBJ2-5	TRBD1	TRBV7-8	TGTGCCAGCAGCCGAGACAGGGGTAGGGTTGAGACCCAGTACTTC	CASSRDRGRVETQYF
once	TRBJ2-5	TRBD2	TRBV7-3	TGTGCCAGCAGCCCCCGCGGCGGGGGGGCCCCCCAAGAGACCCAGTACTTC	CASSPRGGGAPQETQYF
-	TRBJ2-7	TRBD2	TRBV19	TGTGCCAGTAGTGCCTACAGACTAGCGGGTCCCTACGAGCAGTACTTC	CASSAYRLAGPYEQYF
-	TRBJ2-5	-	TRBV9	TGTGCCAGCAGCGTCGCCGGACTAAAGACCCAGTACTTC	CASSVAGLKTQYF
-	TRBJ2-7	-	TRBV6-5	TGTGCCAGCAGCCGGGATAGCGGTCACGAGCAGTACTTC	CASSRDSGHEQYF
-	TRBJ2-1	-	TRBV27	TGTGCCAGCAGTCCGGGATCCTACAATGAGCAGTTCTTC	CASSPGSYNEQFF
-	TRBJ2-1	-	TRBV5-1	TGCGCCAGCAGAAATACAGGGAGCTCCTACAATGAGCAGTTCTTC	CASRNTGSSYNEQFF
-	TRBJ1-4	TRBD1	TRBV18	TGTGCCAGCTCACCAAATAGGGGACAGAATGAAAAACTGTTTTTT	CASSPNRGQNEKLFF
-	TRBJ2-2	TRBD2	TRBV25-1	TGTGCCAGCAGACTAGCGGGGGGGGGCGCCGGGGAGCTGTTTTTT	CASRLAGGGAGELFF
-	TRBJ1-4	-	TRBV6-5	TGTGCCAGCAGATCGCGCCGGGAGATTAATGAAAAACTGTTTTTT	CASRSRREINEKLFF
few	TRBJ1-5	-	TRBV19	TGTGCCAGTAGTATGCGGACCGGGGGAAGCAATCAGCCCCAGCATTTT	CASSMRTGGSNQPQHF